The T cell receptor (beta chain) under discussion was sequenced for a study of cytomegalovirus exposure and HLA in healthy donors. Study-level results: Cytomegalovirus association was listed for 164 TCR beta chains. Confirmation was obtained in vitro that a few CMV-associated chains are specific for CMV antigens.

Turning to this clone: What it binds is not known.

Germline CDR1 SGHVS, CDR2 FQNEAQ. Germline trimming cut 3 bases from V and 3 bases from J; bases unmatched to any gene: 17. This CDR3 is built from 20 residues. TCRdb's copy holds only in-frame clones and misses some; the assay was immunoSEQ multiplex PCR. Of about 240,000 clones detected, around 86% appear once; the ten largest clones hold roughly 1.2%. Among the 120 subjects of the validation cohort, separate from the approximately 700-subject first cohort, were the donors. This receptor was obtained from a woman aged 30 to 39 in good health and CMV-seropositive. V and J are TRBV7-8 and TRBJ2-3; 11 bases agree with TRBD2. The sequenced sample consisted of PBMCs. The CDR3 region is CASSFTGTSGRGFRTDTQYF. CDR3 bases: TGTGCCAGCAGCTTTACCGGGACTAGCGGTAGGGGCTTTAGGACAGATACGCAGTATTTT.